These 5 T cell receptor beta chains share one sample of origin, sequenced in a study of early T cells in non-severe SARS-CoV-2 infection. TCRdb redid the calling of the 5' RACE reads with MiXCR, one entry per CDR3 protein. The sample shows approximately 52,000 distinct CDR3 sequences, around 8% of them seen only once. Sequencing was performed on whole blood. The receptors were gathered from an adult who was a healthcare worker with PCR-confirmed SARS-CoV-2 infection or an uninfected control (not recorded which).

This clonotype has only a few counts. The chain links TRBV7-9 to TRBJ2-5; 9 nucleotides line up with TRBD1. Per germline, CDR1 SEHNR and CDR2 FQNEAQ (reference sequence). The CDR3 is 15 amino acids. Trimming cost V 5 bases and J 0 bases; bases outside gene matches: 4. The CDR3 here is CASSPGQGHQETQYF. In nucleotides, the CDR3 is TGTGCCAGCAGCCCCGGACAGGGGCACCAAGAGACCCAGTACTTC.

CDR3: CASSQAGGLHNEQFF. The CDR3 DNA follows: TGTGCCAGCAGTCAAGCGGGAGGGCTACACAATGAGCAGTTCTTC. This sequence joins TRBV27 and TRBJ2-1, with 10 nucleotides matching TRBD2. The junction had 6 bases not matched to a gene; V was cut back by 5 bases and J by 5 bases. Germline CDR1 MNHEY, CDR2 SMNVEV (reference sequence). The CDR3 totals 15 residues.

V is TRBV28 and J is TRBJ2-2; D gene unclear. Trimming removed 2 bases from V and 0 bases from J, with 7 bases in between. The germline gives CDR1 MDHEN, CDR2 SYDVKM. The CDR3 extends over 15 amino acids. The CDR3 coding sequence is TGTGCCAGCAGTTTAGGCAGAGCGAACACCGGGGAGCTGTTTTTT. Its protein product is CASSLGRANTGELFF.

The rearrangement links TRBV5-1 to TRBJ2-3, with TRBD2 matching over 7 bases. The J segment lost 5 bases and the V segment lost 2 bases, leaving 8 bases of the junction unmatched. Germline CDR1 SGHRS, CDR2 YFSETQ. There are 15 residues in the CDR3. In DNA form, the CDR3 reads TGCGCCAGCAGCTTAGAGCGGGGAGGATTAGATACGCAGTATTTT. Translation gives CASSLERGGLDTQYF.

Only a few counts were recorded for this clonotype. J is TRBJ2-7 and V is TRBV29-1; TRBD2 matches at 7 bases. Germline CDR1 reads SQVTM; CDR2 reads ANQGSEA. The CDR3 length is 13 residues. V lost 1 base to trimming and J lost 0 bases; unmatched junction nucleotides: 0. The CDR3 loop reads CSVEASGSYEQYF. CDR3 bases: TGCAGCGTTGAAGCTAGCGGCTCCTACGAGCAGTACTTC.